The 29 T cell receptor beta chains below come from one sample, sequenced in a study of beta chain features in type 1 diabetes. Every isolated RNA sample was fully reverse transcribed, so sequencing captured expressed TCRB transcripts. The method was immunoSEQ multiplex PCR; TCRdb's version includes in-frame clones alone and lacks a portion of them. The repertoire consists of around 300,000 clones, with 11% occurring once and the leading ten covering roughly 0.014%. The specimen sequenced was naive CD4+ T cells from blood. The receptor source for this set is a woman in her 30s in good health.

V usage is TRBV9 and J usage is TRBJ2-7, with 9 bases matching TRBD2. The ends lost 4 bases at V and 3 bases at J; junction bases unmatched: 8. The CDR3 contains 15 residues. The germline V gene has CDR1 SGDLS and CDR2 YYNGEE. DNA for the CDR3: TGTGCCAGCAGCACCTCTAGCGGGACTATCTACGAGCAGTACTTC. Translating it yields CASSTSSGTIYEQYF.

This chain uses TRBV30 with TRBJ1-5, with 8 positions matching TRBD1. The CDR3 has 17 amino acids. Germline CDR1 and CDR2: GTSNPN and SVGIG (reference sequence). The ends lost 1 base at V and 4 bases at J; junction bases unmatched: 12. The CDR3 coding sequence is TGTGCCTGGAGTGCGACACTCGGACAGGGCAGGAATCAGCCCCAGCATTTT. It yields the protein CAWSATLGQGRNQPQHF.

This rearrangement joins TRBV18 to TRBJ2-1, with 9 positions matching TRBD2. The germline V gene has CDR1 KGHSH and CDR2 LQKENI. This CDR3 spans 16 amino acids. Unmatched junction bases numbered 5, after V lost 4 bases and J lost 1 base. The DNA of the CDR3 is TGTGCCAGCTCACGGATGCGGGAGGGTTCCTACAATGAGCAGTTCTTC. The encoded protein is CASSRMREGSYNEQFF.

The DNA for the CDR3 is TGCGCCAGCAGCCAAGATATTATCACAGTGAACTATGGCTACACCTTC. This sequence encodes CASSQDIITVNYGYTF. The chain is built from TRBV4-3 and TRBJ1-2; D unresolved. Germline loops: CDR1 LGHNA, CDR2 YSLEER. The CDR3 sequence is 16 residues long. Trimming took 0 bases from V and 2 from J, leaving 13 bases between them.

Of note for this clone: At the DNA level, this CDR3 is encoded by other sequences in the same sample as well. This chain joins TRBV7-9 and TRBJ2-3, with D possibly TRBD2 on 5 matching bases. This CDR3 spans 14 amino acids. The germline gives CDR1 SEHNR, CDR2 FQNEAQ (reference sequence). V shed 3 bases and J shed 0 bases, with 7 bases lying between them. The CDR3 DNA follows: TGTGCCAGCAGCTTCGCGGGTAGCACAGATACGCAGTATTTT. Protein: CASSFAGSTDTQYF.

This clone was seen only a few times. The genes are TRBV16 and TRBJ2-7; tentative D call: TRBD1 (6 bases). Germline V gene data show CDR1 as KGHSY and CDR2 as FQNENV. Deletions cut 0 bases from V and 3 bases from J, with 12 bases between. This CDR3 has 15 residues. The CDR3 loop reads CASSQSPGQYYEQYF. DNA of the CDR3: TGTGCCAGCAGCCAATCCCCGGGACAATACTACGAGCAGTACTTC. Looking up the rest from reference TRBV16 and TRBJ2-7 gives the full variable domain: GEEVAQTPKHLVRGEGQKAKLYCAPIKGHSYVFWYQQVLKNEFKFLISFQNENVFDETGMPKERFSAKCLPNSPCSLEIQATKLEDSAVYFCASSQSPGQYYEQYFGPGTRLTVT.

The DNA of the CDR3 is TGTGCCAGCAGCCTGGGACACAACACCGGGGAGCTGTTTTTT. This sequence encodes CASSLGHNTGELFF. This sequence joins TRBV7-3 and TRBJ2-2; possibly TRBD1 for D (6 bases). V was cut by 5 bases and J by 2 bases, with 9 bases left in between. There are 14 residues in the CDR3. Germline lookup yields CDR1 SGHTA and CDR2 FQGTGA. Full variable domain (missing parts from reference TRBV7-3 and TRBJ2-2): GAGVSQTPSNKVTEKGKYVELRCDPISGHTALYWYRQSLGQGPEFLIYFQGTGAADDSGLPNDRFFAVRPEGSVSTLKIQRTERGDSAVYLCASSLGHNTGELFFGEGSRLTVL.

This clone was seen only a few times. The rearrangement joins TRBV19 to TRBJ2-3; 7 positions agree with TRBD2. The V segment lost 4 bases and the J segment 6 bases; nucleotides outside the gene matches: 13. Germline values: CDR1 LNHDA, CDR2 SQIVND (reference sequence). The CDR3 extends over 16 amino acids. CDR3 DNA sequence: TGTGCCAGTAGTAGAGCCCCCCCGGGAGCGGGGGATACGCAGTATTTT. Residues: CASSRAPPGAGDTQYF.

This clone was counted a few times. The chain is built from TRBV5-1 and TRBJ2-1; TRBD1 might be the D (5 bases). Germline-derived CDR1 and CDR2 are SGHRS and YFSETQ. The CDR3 runs 13 residues. V shed 3 bases and J shed 8 bases, with 12 bases lying between them. CDR3 nucleotides: TGCGCCAGCAGCTACCAGGGTACTGATGAGCAGTTCTTC. This gives the protein CASSYQGTDEQFF.

In DNA, the CDR3 is TGCGCCAGCAGCTTTTACAGGGCCTCCGGCACAGATACGCAGTATTTT. It encodes CASSFYRASGTDTQYF. The J gene is TRBJ2-3, the V gene TRBV5-1; a possible D gene is TRBD1 (6 bases). Trimming left V 2 bases short and J 1 base short, with 14 bases between. CDR1 is SGHRS, CDR2 YFSETQ, per germline. The CDR3 consists of 16 residues.

There are a few counts of this clone. This chain joins TRBV5-1 and TRBJ2-5; TRBD2 is a possible D gene (5 bases). Looked up from germline, CDR1 is SGHRS and CDR2 is YFSETQ. The CDR3 spans 13 residues. Trimming took 4 bases from V and 3 from J, leaving 10 bases between them. The CDR3 nucleotides are TGCGCCAGCAGCCTCTCCGGGGAAGAGACCCAGTACTTC. This codes for CASSLSGEETQYF.

There are a few counts of this clone. J is TRBJ2-5 and V is TRBV7-9; perhaps TRBD2 as D (5 bases). The germline CDR1 and CDR2 sequences are SEHNR and FQNEAQ (reference sequence). This CDR3 is built from 16 residues. The ends were cut back, 5 bases at V and 5 bases at J, with 21 bases in the middle. The CDR3 protein is CASSTPPGIARETQYF. CDR3 DNA sequence: TGTGCCAGCAGCACCCCACCGGGAATAGCACGGGAGACCCAGTACTTC.

The chain employs TRBV25-1 and TRBJ2-1, with D perhaps matching TRBD2 (6 bases). Trimming removed 9 bases at V and 0 bases at J, with 15 bases between. This CDR3 is built from 15 residues. Germline loops: CDR1 MGHDK, CDR2 SYGVNS. The CDR3 DNA sequence: TGTGCCAGACCCCTAATCGGGAGCTCCTACAATGAGCAGTTCTTC. This translates into CARPLIGSSYNEQFF.

V and J are TRBV7-9 and TRBJ2-7, with 8 nucleotides matching TRBD1. The CDR3 contains 12 residues. The J segment lost 6 bases and the V segment lost 5 bases, leaving 3 bases of the junction unmatched. CDR1 is SEHNR, CDR2 FQNEAQ, per germline (reference sequence). CDR3 amino acids: CASSRTGFEQYF. DNA for the CDR3: TGTGCCAGCAGCAGGACAGGGTTCGAGCAGTACTTC.

This clone was observed a handful of times. The chain links TRBV27 to TRBJ2-7; D is undetermined. Germline assignment: CDR1 MNHEY and CDR2 SMNVEV (reference sequence). The CDR3 covers 14 residues. The V gene lost 2 bases and the J gene lost 6 bases, with 14 bases spanning the gap. CDR3 DNA sequence: TGTGCCAGCAGTTTAGGCAGACTGCTGGGCGAGCAGTACTTC. Translation gives CASSLGRLLGEQYF.

This clone occurred a few times. The chain combines TRBV28 with TRBJ1-2; tentative D call: TRBD1 (5 bases). V gave up 5 bases and J gave up 4 bases, with 11 bases separating them. Germline-derived CDR1 and CDR2 are MDHEN and SYDVKM. The CDR3 contains 13 residues. CDR3 nucleotides: TGTGCCAGCAGTACCTCAACAGGCTATGGCTACACCTTC. This encodes CASSTSTGYGYTF.

This clone appeared a few times. V is TRBV7-7 and J is TRBJ2-5, with 14 bases aligning to TRBD2. There are 16 residues in the CDR3. The V gene's germline CDR1 is SSHAT and CDR2 FNYEAQ (reference sequence). The DNA of the CDR3 is TGTGCTAGCGGGACTAGCGGGAGCGAAATAGTGCAGACCCAGTACTTC. It specifies CASGTSGSEIVQTQYF.

This clone was detected a few times. V and J are TRBV30 and TRBJ1-5; the match to TRBD1 covers 9 bases. Germline assignment: CDR1 GTSNPN and CDR2 SVGIG (reference sequence). The J segment lost 2 bases and the V segment lost 3 bases, leaving 2 bases of the junction unmatched. This CDR3 has 14 residues. This CDR3 is CAWRTGGGNQPQHF. The DNA of the CDR3 is TGTGCCTGGAGGACAGGGGGAGGCAATCAGCCCCAGCATTTT.

J is TRBJ2-2 and V is TRBV25-1; perhaps TRBD1 as D (6 bases). Per the germline V gene, CDR1 is MGHDK and CDR2 is SYGVNS. The CDR3 consists of 14 residues. V lost 6 bases, J lost 4 bases, and 12 bases lay in between. As DNA, the CDR3 is TGTGCCAGCAGGGGGGACATACGCACCGGGGAGCTGTTTTTT. Amino acid sequence: CASRGDIRTGELFF.

The J gene is TRBJ2-7, the V gene TRBV11-2; TRBD2 matches 7 bases. Germline V gives CDR1 SGHAT, CDR2 FQNNGV. This CDR3 is 15 amino acids long. V shed 5 bases and J 3 bases; nucleotides not matched to a gene: 10. CDR3 loop: CASSQGPSGFYEQYF. CDR3 DNA: TGTGCCAGCAGCCAGGGCCCTAGCGGATTCTACGAGCAGTACTTC.

The sample holds a few counts of this clone. This specimen includes other DNA sequences encoding the same CDR3. V gene TRBV9 combines with J gene TRBJ2-1, with 8 bases fitting TRBD2. Per the germline V gene, CDR1 is SGDLS and CDR2 is YYNGEE. The CDR3 consists of 15 residues. The ends lost 1 base at V and 0 bases at J; junction bases unmatched: 0. CDR3 region: CASSVTSGSYNEQFF. The CDR3 DNA reads as TGTGCCAGCAGCGTAACTAGCGGCTCCTACAATGAGCAGTTCTTC.

V usage is TRBV7-2 and J usage is TRBJ1-1, with 7 bases lining up with TRBD1. The germline V gene encodes CDR1 SGHTA and CDR2 FQGNSA. V lost 5 bases, J lost 1 base, and 7 bases stayed unmatched. This CDR3 has 15 residues. CDR3 sequence: CASSKPGQPNTEAFF. CDR3 DNA sequence: TGTGCCAGCAGCAAACCGGGACAGCCGAACACTGAAGCTTTCTTT.

This clone was detected a few times. The genes are TRBV6-6 and TRBJ1-4; 7 positions match TRBD1. CDR1 and CDR2 (germline): MNHNY, SVGAGI (reference sequence). CDR3 size: 14 residues. V shed 7 bases and J 7 bases; nucleotides not matched to a gene: 9. CDR3 amino acids: CASKEQGLVEKLFF. In nucleotides, the CDR3 is TGTGCCAGCAAGGAACAGGGGTTAGTTGAAAAACTGTTTTTT.

V and J are TRBV7-3 and TRBJ1-1; 8 nucleotides align to TRBD1. Per germline, CDR1 SGHTA and CDR2 FQGTGA. The CDR3 runs 13 residues. The V gene end was trimmed by 5 bases and the J gene end by 3 bases; junction bases not matched to a gene: 2. The CDR3 DNA reads as TGTGCCAGCAGCGAACAGGGGGACACTGAAGCTTTCTTT. Amino acid sequence: CASSEQGDTEAFF.

This clone turned up a few times. The chain has TRBV6-1 and TRBJ2-5, with 10 bases matching TRBD1. Trimming took 1 base from V and 5 from J; bases not matched to a gene: 4. In germline, CDR1 is MNHNS, CDR2 SASEGT. CDR3 size: 15 residues. CDR3 nucleotides: TGTGCCAGCAGTGAAGGACAGGGGGCATGGGAGACCCAGTACTTC. Amino acids: CASSEGQGAWETQYF.

V and J are TRBV7-2 and TRBJ2-5; D is possibly TRBD2 (5 bases). CDR3 length: 12 residues. Looked up from germline, CDR1 is SGHTA and CDR2 is FQGNSA. V lost 5 bases, J lost 7 bases, and 11 bases lay in between. In nucleotides, the CDR3 is TGTGCCAGCAGCCGGGATGAGGGGACCCAGTACTTC. This sequence encodes CASSRDEGTQYF.

On this clone: Mismatch with germline at one junction end may stem from a read error. This chain uses TRBV11-2 with TRBJ2-5; perhaps TRBD2 as D (6 bases). CDR1 and CDR2 (germline): SGHAT, FQNNGV. The CDR3 has 15 amino acids. The CDR3 loop reads CASRLAEESQETQYF. Written as DNA, the CDR3 is TGTGCCAGCAGGTTAGCGGAGGAATCCCAAGAGACCCAGTACTTC. Combining the CDR3 with reference TRBV11-2 and TRBJ2-5 gives the whole variable domain EAGVAQSPRYKIIEKRQSVAFWCNPISGHATLYWYQQILGQGPKLLIQFQNNGVVDDSQLPKDRFSAERLKGVDSTLKIQPAKLEDSAVYLCASRLAEESQETQYFGPGTRLLVL.

This rearrangement joins TRBV27 to TRBJ2-3; tentative D call: TRBD2 (5 bases). Germline loops: CDR1 MNHEY, CDR2 SMNVEV (reference sequence). The length of the CDR3 is 12 residues. Trimming took 5 bases from V and 7 from J, leaving 10 bases between them. The CDR3 sequence: CASSPRLNTQYF. CDR3 sequence (DNA): TGTGCCAGCAGTCCGCGACTAAATACGCAGTATTTT.

This clone was seen a single time. The genes are TRBV11-2 and TRBJ2-7; no reliable D call. Trimming took off 8 bases at V and 0 bases at J, with 14 bases between the two ends. The germline V gene encodes CDR1 SGHAT and CDR2 FQNNGV. CDR3 size: 14 residues. CDR3 residues: CASSNVRSSYEQYF. For the CDR3, the DNA is TGTGCCAGCTCGAATGTGCGGAGCTCCTACGAGCAGTACTTC.